This entry lists 21 T cell receptor beta chains sequenced from one sample in a study of blood T cell repertoires in COVID-19. Some clones are missing from TCRdb's copy, which holds only in-frame ones; the method was immunoSEQ multiplex PCR. Of around 23,000 clones in the sample, around 79% were seen once. The sequencing sample was made of peripheral blood. These receptors originate from a man aged 50 to 60 with COVID-19, enrolled during active disease.

This chain joins TRBV5-6 and TRBJ2-7, with TRBD2 as a possible D gene (6 bases). The CDR3 length is 14 residues. V lost 1 base and J 7 bases, leaving 15 bases between the germline ends. CDR1 is SGHDT and CDR2 is YYEEEE in the germline V gene. CDR3 bases: TGTGCCAGCAGCTTGAAACCGGGGGAATGGGAGCAGTACTTC. This encodes CASSLKPGEWEQYF.

The rearrangement links TRBV30 to TRBJ1-6, with a weak D call TRBD1 (5 bases). Germline V gene data show CDR1 as GTSNPN and CDR2 as SVGIG (reference sequence). The CDR3 runs 14 residues. The ends were cut back, 2 bases at V and 10 bases at J, with 15 bases in the middle. The CDR3 coding sequence is TGTGCCTGGAGTTGGCAGGGCGGTGGATCACCCCTCCACTTT. Amino acids: CAWSWQGGGSPLHF.

The chain employs TRBV14 and TRBJ2-3; TRBD2 agrees at 16 bases. This CDR3 spans 20 amino acids. J was trimmed by 6 bases and V by 4 bases; bases with no gene match: 16. Looked up from germline, CDR1 is SGHDN and CDR2 is FVKESK. CDR3 nucleotides: TGTGCCAGCAGCCTCGCCTCCGGGACTAGCGGGGGGGTAAGGGAGGATACGCAGTATTTT. This translates into CASSLASGTSGGVREDTQYF.

The chain combines TRBV7-2 with TRBJ1-5; 7 nucleotides align to TRBD1. V lost 1 base and J lost 5; bases outside the gene matches: 2. Germline loops: CDR1 SGHTA, CDR2 FQGNSA. This CDR3 region has 14 residues. CDR3 protein: CASSLGQGYQPQHF. The CDR3 DNA reads TGTGCCAGCAGCTTAGGACAGGGATATCAGCCCCAGCATTTT.

CDR3 nucleotides: TGCGCCAGCAGCTCAACAGGGCCTCTGGAAGCTTTCTTT. Protein sequence: CASSSTGPLEAFF. The chain has TRBV5-1 and TRBJ1-1; D possibly corresponds to TRBD1 (6 bases). V was shortened by 3 bases and J by 8 bases, with 14 bases between the two germline ends. The CDR3 runs to 13 residues. The germline V gene encodes CDR1 SGHRS and CDR2 YFSETQ.

The gene calls are TRBV13 and TRBJ1-3, with TRBD1 matching over 9 bases. Trimming at V came to 6 bases and at J to 3 bases, leaving 3 bases not matched to a gene. The germline V gene has CDR1 PRHDT and CDR2 FYEKMQ (reference sequence). This CDR3 has 14 amino acids. This CDR3 is CASRKGQGGNTIYF. DNA for the CDR3: TGTGCCAGCAGGAAGGGACAGGGTGGAAACACCATATATTTT.

V usage is TRBV6-5 and J usage is TRBJ2-1; D perhaps matches TRBD2 (5 bases). Germline V gene data show CDR1 as MNHEY and CDR2 as SVGAGI. This CDR3 region has 13 residues. Trimming pared 5 bases from V and 8 bases from J, leaving 13 bases between. In nucleotides, the CDR3 is TGTGCCAGCAGTCCCTATGAGGGCGATGAGCAGTTCTTC. Translated: CASSPYEGDEQFF.

The rearrangement joins TRBV5-1 to TRBJ1-2, with 8 bases lining up with TRBD1. After removal of 5 bases from V and 8 bases from J, the junction contained 11 bases not matched to a gene. This CDR3 region has 14 residues. The germline CDR1 and CDR2 sequences are SGHRS and YFSETQ. CDR3 in amino acids: CASRDREGVGGYTF. The DNA of the CDR3 is TGCGCCAGCAGGGACAGGGAGGGTGTAGGAGGCTACACCTTC.

J is TRBJ2-2 and V is TRBV27, with D possibly matching TRBD2 (5 bases). Trimming took 3 bases from V and 4 from J, leaving 9 bases between them. CDR1 is MNHEY, CDR2 SMNVEV, per germline (reference sequence). The CDR3 totals 14 residues. CDR3 loop: CASSFTSLTGELFF. The CDR3 DNA is TGTGCCAGCAGTTTTACTAGTCTCACCGGGGAGCTGTTTTTT.

The V and J genes are TRBV24-1 and TRBJ2-2, with a possible D match to TRBD1 (5 bases). The CDR3 has 15 residues. The V and J ends lost 4 bases and 2 bases respectively, with 10 bases between them. The germline V gene has CDR1 KGHDR and CDR2 SFDVKD. Here the CDR3 DNA reads TGTGCCACCAGTGAGTCCAGGGCCAACACCGGGGAGCTGTTTTTT. Its protein is CATSESRANTGELFF.

The CDR3 nucleotides are TGTGCCAGTAGTATAGATTCCGCTATCCTAGGGCAGTTCTTC. It is translated as CASSIDSAILGQFF. V is TRBV19 and J is TRBJ2-1; D unresolved. V was pared by 0 bases and J by 12 bases, with 15 bases between. This CDR3 spans 14 amino acids. From germline, CDR1 is LNHDA and CDR2 SQIVND (reference sequence). Together with reference TRBV19 and TRBJ2-1, the CDR3 gives the full variable domain: DGGITQSPKYLFRKEGQNVTLSCEQNLNHDAMYWYRQDPGQGLRLIYYSQIVNDFQKGDIAEGYSVSREKKESFPLTVTSAQKNPTAFYLCASSIDSAILGQFFGPGTRLTVL.

The chain carries TRBV7-9 and TRBJ1-3; D perhaps matches TRBD1 (6 bases). Germline CDR1 reads SEHNR; CDR2 reads FQNEAQ (reference sequence). This CDR3 is 13 amino acids long. The germline V and J ends were trimmed by 2 bases and 8 bases, with 10 bases remaining between them. Here the CDR3 DNA reads TGTGCCAGCAGCTTAAGGACAGCGGACACCATATATTTT. It translates to CASSLRTADTIYF.

This clone occurred a few times. The CDR3 nucleotides are TGTGCCAGTAGCCAACTCATCCCTTATGAAAAACTGTTTTTT. The encoded protein is CASSQLIPYEKLFF. The rearrangement links TRBV19 to TRBJ1-4; D gene ambiguous. CDR3 length: 14 amino acids. Trimming shortened V by 6 bases and J by 6 bases, and 14 bases separated the two germline ends. Germline lookup yields CDR1 LNHDA and CDR2 SQIVND (reference sequence). The full variable domain, in which reference TRBV19 and TRBJ1-4 provide the parts outside the CDR3, is DGGITQSPKYLFRKEGQNVTLSCEQNLNHDAMYWYRQDPGQGLRLIYYSQIVNDFQKGDIAEGYSVSREKKESFPLTVTSAQKNPTAFYLCASSQLIPYEKLFFGSGTQLSVL.

This clone was detected a few times. The genes are TRBV6-6 and TRBJ1-1; D uncertain. The CDR3 totals 12 residues. Trimming stripped 2 bases from V and 9 bases from J, with 10 bases between. Germline V lookup: CDR1 MNHNY, CDR2 SVGAGI (reference sequence). In DNA form, the CDR3 reads TGTGCCAGCAGTTACAGCCAGGAACAAGCTTTCTTT. This gives the protein CASSYSQEQAFF.

The chain combines TRBV5-4 with TRBJ1-1, with TRBD1 as a possible D gene (5 bases). The CDR3 contains 12 residues. Deletions cut 3 bases from V and 5 bases from J, with 8 bases between. CDR1 and CDR2 from the germline V gene are SGHNT and YYREEE (reference sequence). The CDR3 coding sequence is TGTGCCAGCAGCTGGGCAGGGACTGAAGCTTTCTTT. This translates into CASSWAGTEAFF.

The gene calls are TRBV5-6 and TRBJ2-1, with TRBD2 matching over 9 bases. After removal of 2 bases from V and 3 bases from J, the junction contained 3 bases not matched to a gene. This CDR3 is 15 amino acids long. Per the germline V gene, CDR1 is SGHDT and CDR2 is YYEEEE. As DNA, the CDR3 is TGTGCCAGCAGCTTCCTTAGCGGGGGCTACAATGAGCAGTTCTTC. Amino acids: CASSFLSGGYNEQFF.

V is TRBV9 and J is TRBJ2-1; D is perhaps TRBD1 (7 bases). Germline CDR1 is SGDLS and CDR2 is YYNGEE. The CDR3 runs to 14 residues. V was pared by 3 bases and J by 6 bases, with 13 bases between. This chain's CDR3 is CASSGRDSSNEQFF. Written as DNA, the CDR3 is TGTGCCAGCAGCGGGAGGGACAGTTCCAATGAGCAGTTCTTC. Supplemented by reference TRBV9 and TRBJ2-1, the full variable domain reads DSGVTQTPKHLITATGQRVTLRCSPRSGDLSVYWYQQSLDQGLQFLIQYYNGEERAKGNILERFSAQQFPDLHSELNLSSLELGDSALYFCASSGRDSSNEQFFGPGTRLTVL.

The chain combines TRBV2 with TRBJ2-1; 7 nucleotides match TRBD2. The trim removed 6 bases at V and 7 bases at J, leaving 12 bases unmatched. CDR3 length: 15 residues. Germline V lookup: CDR1 SNHLY, CDR2 FYNNEI. In nucleotides, the CDR3 is TGTGCCAGCAGCGCCCGAACGACTAGCAGTAATGAGCAGTTCTTC. Translating it yields CASSARTTSSNEQFF.

This clone was counted a few times. This chain joins TRBV5-4 and TRBJ2-1, with 13 nucleotides matching TRBD2. V shed 9 bases and J 12 bases; nucleotides not matched to a gene: 9. The germline CDR1 and CDR2 sequences are SGHNT and YYREEE (reference sequence). CDR3 length equals 13 residues. As DNA, the CDR3 is TGTGCCACCAGGACTAGCGGGAGTTTCGTGCAGTTCTTC. Protein: CATRTSGSFVQFF.

CDR3 sequence: CATRGLYEETQYF. Written as DNA, the CDR3 is TGTGCCACCAGGGGACTGTACGAAGAGACCCAGTACTTC. J is TRBJ2-5 and V is TRBV24-1, with D perhaps TRBD2 (6 bases). V was pared by 7 bases and J by 3 bases, with 11 bases between. This CDR3 comprises 13 residues. Germline CDR1 and CDR2: KGHDR and SFDVKD.

In this sample, this clone turned up a few times. The V call is TRBV19, the J call TRBJ2-1; D is unresolved. Germline CDR1 and CDR2: LNHDA and SQIVND (reference sequence). The V and J ends lost 5 bases and 8 bases respectively, with 13 bases between them. The CDR3 extends over 13 amino acids. The CDR3 region is CASSSSSLDEQFF. CDR3 nucleotides: TGTGCCAGTAGTTCTAGTTCTCTGGATGAGCAGTTCTTC.